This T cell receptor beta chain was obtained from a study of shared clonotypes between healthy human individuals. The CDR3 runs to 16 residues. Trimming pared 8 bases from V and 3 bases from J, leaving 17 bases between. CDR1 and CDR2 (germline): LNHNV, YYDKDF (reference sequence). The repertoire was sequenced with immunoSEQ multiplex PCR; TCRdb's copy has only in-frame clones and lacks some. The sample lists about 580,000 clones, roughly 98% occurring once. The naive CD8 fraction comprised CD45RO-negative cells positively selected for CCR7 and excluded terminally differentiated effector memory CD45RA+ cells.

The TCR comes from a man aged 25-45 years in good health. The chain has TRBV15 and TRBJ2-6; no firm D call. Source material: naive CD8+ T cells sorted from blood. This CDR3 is CATDPSGGVGANVLTF. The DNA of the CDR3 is TGTGCCACCGACCCCTCTGGTGGGGTTGGGGCCAACGTCCTGACTTTC.